This T cell receptor beta chain was recovered during a study of T-cell memory formation after mild COVID-19. This clonotype turned up a few times. TCRdb reprocessed the 5' RACE reads via MiXCR and lists one record per CDR3 protein. The sample contains roughly 100,000 distinct CDR3 sequences, around an eighth of which appear only once. The length of the CDR3 is 14 residues. Germline V gives CDR1 MGHDK, CDR2 SYGVNS. J lost 7 bases, V lost 5 bases, and 7 bases had no gene match. The sequence came from an adult woman who had mild COVID-19 (a few samples of this study predate the infection). Cell type and time point are not known. The chain recombines TRBV25-1 with TRBJ2-1, with 8 positions matching TRBD2. Material: PBMCs or a T cell subset sorted from them (not recorded which). CDR3 in DNA: TGTGCCAGCAGTTGGAGCGGGAGTCTGAATGAGCAGTTCTTC. Its translation: CASSWSGSLNEQFF.